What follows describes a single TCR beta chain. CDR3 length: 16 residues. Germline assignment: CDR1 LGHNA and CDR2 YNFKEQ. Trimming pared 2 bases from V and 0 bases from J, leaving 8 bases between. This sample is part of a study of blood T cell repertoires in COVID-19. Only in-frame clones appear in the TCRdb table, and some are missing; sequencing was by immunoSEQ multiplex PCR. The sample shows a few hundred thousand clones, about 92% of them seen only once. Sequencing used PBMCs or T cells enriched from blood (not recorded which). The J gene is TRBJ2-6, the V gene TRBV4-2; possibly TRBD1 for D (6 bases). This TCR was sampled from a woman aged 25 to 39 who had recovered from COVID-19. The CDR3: CASSQLQGSGANVLTF. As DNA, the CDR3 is TGTGCCAGCAGCCAATTACAGGGCTCTGGGGCCAACGTCCTGACTTTC.